This TCR beta chain stems from a study of STAT5B mutations in CD4+ large granular lymphocyte leukemia (dated by TCRdb to between 2021 and 2024). About the investigation overall: Among the healthy controls, the CDR3 'QG' motif was associated with a particular HLA allele. The study compared the TCRbeta repertoires of patients with CD4+ T-cell large granular lymphocyte leukemia against the TCRbeta repertoires of healthy blood donors. Flow cytometry on FACSCanto II or FACSVerse showed that the purified fractions were more than 95% pure among lymphocytes.

Note on this clone: Its specific antigen is unknown. Base qualities are not at hand, and no much larger clone is one base apart.

TCRbeta rearrangements were sequenced from genomic DNA using the immunoSEQ assay at survey resolution. The study's processing was this. In the TCR sequencing data, the lowest productive clonotype frequency that could be detected was 2.59 x 10-5. Only productive TCRbeta rearrangements, defined as complete and in-frame sequences, were included in the analyses. The clonality of each sample was calculated as Simpson clonality in the immunoSEQ Analyzer version 3.0. Clones were binned by frequency as very rare, small, medium, large (1-20%) or hyperexpanded (>20%). OLGA 1.2.3 estimated generation probabilities, VDJtools produced V-gene circos plots, VDJdb was queried for specificities, and GLIPH identified CDR3 motifs. TCRdb obtained this table from immuneACCESS and retained in-frame rearrangements with V and J assigned. These tables miss some clones; where compared with another copy, unresolved V genes account for less than half of the shortfall, and the remainder is unexplained. D and trimming were read from the DNA, whereas the V and J calls and clone size are those reported in that table. This sample gives approximately 52,000 clones in total; around 70% of them show up just once. About 1.5% of the sample rests with the top ten.

Cut back by 5 bases and 3 bases, the V and J ends lie 13 bases apart. Based on the germline V gene, the CDR1 and CDR2 sequences are ENHRY and SYGVKD. The CDR3 runs 14 residues from the cysteine to the phenylalanine. The retained sequence is limited to the CDR3, 42 bases, with the frame set at the first base. The healthy control group was made up of 37 blood donors, and the Finnish Red Cross blood service supplied their buffy coats. All TCR-sequenced material derived from peripheral blood: patient blood samples and healthy donor buffy coats. Peripheral blood mononuclear cells were isolated by Ficoll-Hypaque gradient centrifugation. For the healthy controls, CD4+ cells were obtained from buffy coats by magnetic purification. The Gentra Puregene Cell and Tissue kit was used to extract genomic DNA, and a Qubit 2.0 fluorometer was used to measure the amount of genomic DNA. The investigation overall reported the following: The data were not HLA-matched, and the higher clonality in CD4+ T-LGLL than in CD8+ T-LGLL could be due to the relatively small sample size. Main leukemic clonotypes were private to each patient, although roughly 23% appeared at low frequency in other patients' non-leukemic repertoires. TRBV06-family usage was enriched among the top patient clones (8/27) compared with healthy controls (2/35). Greater clonality appeared to be present in CD4-sorted patient repertoires than in healthy CD4+ repertoires, and the difference was retained after the putative leukemic clones were removed.

This sequence originates from a human donor in good health. Material: CD4+ T cells from blood buffy coats. This chain is built from TRBV10-3 and TRBJ1-2, with a weak D call of TRBD1 (5 bases match). The sequenced DNA: TGTGCCATCAGTTCCGGGACGCAAGACTATGGCTACACCTTC. The resulting protein is CAISSGTQDYGYTF.